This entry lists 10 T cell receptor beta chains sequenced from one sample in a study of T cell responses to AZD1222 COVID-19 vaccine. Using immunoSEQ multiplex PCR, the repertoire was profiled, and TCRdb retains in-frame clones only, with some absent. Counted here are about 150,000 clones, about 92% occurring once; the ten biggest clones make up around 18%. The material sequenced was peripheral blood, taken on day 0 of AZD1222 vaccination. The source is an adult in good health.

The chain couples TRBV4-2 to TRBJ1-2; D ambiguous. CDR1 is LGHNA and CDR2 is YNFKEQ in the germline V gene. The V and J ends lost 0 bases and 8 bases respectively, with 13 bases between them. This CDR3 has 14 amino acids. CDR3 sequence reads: CASSQESGVDGYTF. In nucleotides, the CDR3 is TGTGCCAGCAGCCAAGAATCAGGAGTGGACGGCTACACCTTC.

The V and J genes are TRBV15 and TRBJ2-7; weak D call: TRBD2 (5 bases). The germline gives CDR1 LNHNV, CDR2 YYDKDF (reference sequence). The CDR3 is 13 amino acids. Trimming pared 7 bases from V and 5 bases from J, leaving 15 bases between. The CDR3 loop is CATNWGTGNEQYF. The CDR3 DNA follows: TGTGCCACCAATTGGGGTACCGGGAACGAGCAGTACTTC. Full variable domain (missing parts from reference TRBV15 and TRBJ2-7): DAMVIQNPRYQVTQFGKPVTLSCSQTLNHNVMYWYQQKSSQAPKLLFHYYDKDFNNEADTPDNFQSRRPNTSFCFLDIRSPGLGDTAMYLCATNWGTGNEQYFGPGTRLTVT.

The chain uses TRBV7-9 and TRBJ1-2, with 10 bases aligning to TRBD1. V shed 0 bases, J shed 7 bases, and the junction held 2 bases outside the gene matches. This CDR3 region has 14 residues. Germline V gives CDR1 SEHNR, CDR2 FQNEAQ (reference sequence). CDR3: CASSLAGTGAGYTF. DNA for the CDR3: TGTGCCAGCAGCTTAGCGGGGACAGGGGCTGGCTACACCTTC.

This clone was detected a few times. CDR3 sequence: CASSQDDPAGYEQYF. The CDR3 coding sequence is TGTGCCAGCAGCCAAGACGACCCGGCGGGGTACGAGCAGTACTTC. The rearrangement uses TRBV3-1 (or the pseudogene TRBV3-2) and TRBJ2-7; possible D gene TRBD2, 6 bases. There are 15 residues in the CDR3. Germline loops: CDR1 LGHDT, CDR2 YNNKEL (reference sequence). V lost 0 bases, J lost 4 bases, and 13 bases lay in between.

The DNA for the CDR3 is TGTGCCAGCAGCAGCCCCGTTCGGACAGGTTGGGATGGCTACACCTTC. It codes for CASSSPVRTGWDGYTF. The V gene is TRBV3-1 (or the pseudogene TRBV3-2), the J gene TRBJ1-2; 7 bases match TRBD1. Germline lookup yields CDR1 LGHDT and CDR2 YNNKEL (reference sequence). V was pared by 5 bases and J by 6 bases, with 15 bases of the junction left unmatched. This CDR3 comprises 16 residues.

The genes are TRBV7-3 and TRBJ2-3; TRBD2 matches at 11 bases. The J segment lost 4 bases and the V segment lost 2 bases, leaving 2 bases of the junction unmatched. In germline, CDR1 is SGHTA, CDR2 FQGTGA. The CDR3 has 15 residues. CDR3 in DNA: TGTGCCAGCAGCTTATTAGCGGGAGGGCCAGATACGCAGTATTTT. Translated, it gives CASSLLAGGPDTQYF.

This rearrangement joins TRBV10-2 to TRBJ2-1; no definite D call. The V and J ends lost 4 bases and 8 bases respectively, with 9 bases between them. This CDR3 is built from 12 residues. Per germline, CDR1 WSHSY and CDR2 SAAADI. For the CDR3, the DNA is TGCGCCAGCAGTGGGGTAGGCTATGAGCAGTTCTTC. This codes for CASSGVGYEQFF.

Here the CDR3 reads CASSATSGGSYEQYF. The CDR3 bases are TGTGCCAGCAGCGCCACTAGCGGGGGGTCCTACGAGCAGTACTTC. The V call is TRBV7-8, the J call TRBJ2-7; 12 bases map to TRBD2. V dropped 5 bases and J dropped 1; count of bases not matched to a gene: 3. The V gene's germline CDR1 is SGHVS and CDR2 FQNEAQ. This CDR3 is 15 amino acids long.

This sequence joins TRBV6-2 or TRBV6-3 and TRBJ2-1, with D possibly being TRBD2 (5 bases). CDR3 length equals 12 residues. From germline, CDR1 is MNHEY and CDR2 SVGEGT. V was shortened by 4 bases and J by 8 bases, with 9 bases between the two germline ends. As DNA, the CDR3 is TGTGCCAGCAGTTTCGGGGAAGATGAGCAGTTCTTC. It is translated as CASSFGEDEQFF.

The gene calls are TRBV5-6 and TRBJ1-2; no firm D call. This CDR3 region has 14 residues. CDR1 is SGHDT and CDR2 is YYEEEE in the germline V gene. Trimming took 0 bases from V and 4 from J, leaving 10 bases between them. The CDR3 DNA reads TGTGCCAGCAGCTTGGTCCCGGGTGTCTATGGCTACACCTTC. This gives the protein CASSLVPGVYGYTF.